This TCR beta chain was recovered during a study of T cell responses to AZD1222 COVID-19 vaccine. The study's findings and limits: Targets within unmutated variant regions were reportedly found for nearly half of spike-specific TCRs.

V shed 1 base, J shed 6 bases, and the junction held 1 base outside the gene matches. This CDR3 has 13 residues. The germline gives CDR1 SGHNT, CDR2 YYREEE (reference sequence). Remarks on this clone: Its antigen remains unknown.

The method was immunoSEQ multiplex PCR; TCRdb's version includes in-frame clones alone and lacks a portion of them. The table has some 120,000 clones, 88% seen once. The sequencing used peripheral blood, collected on day 0 of MenACWY control vaccination. The chain has TRBV5-4 and TRBJ2-1, with TRBD2 matching over 7 bases. The source of this sequence is an adult in good health. The DNA for the CDR3 is TGTGCCAGCAGCTTGACTAGCGTCAATGAGCAGTTCTTC. Residues: CASSLTSVNEQFF.